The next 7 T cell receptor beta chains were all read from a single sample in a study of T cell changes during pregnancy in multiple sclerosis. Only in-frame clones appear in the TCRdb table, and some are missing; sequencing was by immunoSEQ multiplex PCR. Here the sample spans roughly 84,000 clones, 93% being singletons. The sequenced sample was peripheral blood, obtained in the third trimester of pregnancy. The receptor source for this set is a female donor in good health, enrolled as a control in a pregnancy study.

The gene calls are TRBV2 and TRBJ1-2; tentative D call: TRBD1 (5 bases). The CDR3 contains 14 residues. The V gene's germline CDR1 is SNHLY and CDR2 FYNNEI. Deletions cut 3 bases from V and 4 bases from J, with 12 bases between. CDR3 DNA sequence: TGTGCCAGCAGTGAGGCCGGGACTGTCTATGGCTACACCTTC. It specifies CASSEAGTVYGYTF.

The CDR3 DNA reads as TGTGCCAGCAGCCCTGACTTCGCGCCGAATCAAGAGACCCAGTACTTC. Amino acids: CASSPDFAPNQETQYF. The chain links TRBV11-2 to TRBJ2-5; D not resolved. The germline CDR1 and CDR2 sequences are SGHAT and FQNNGV. The CDR3 consists of 16 residues. V was trimmed by 5 bases and J by 2 bases, leaving 18 bases between them.

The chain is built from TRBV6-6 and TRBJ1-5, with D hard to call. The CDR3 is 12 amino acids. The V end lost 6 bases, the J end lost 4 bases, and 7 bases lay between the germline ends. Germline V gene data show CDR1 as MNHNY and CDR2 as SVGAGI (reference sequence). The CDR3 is CASSGRNQPQHF. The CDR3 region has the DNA TGTGCCAGCAGCGGCAGGAATCAGCCCCAGCATTTT.

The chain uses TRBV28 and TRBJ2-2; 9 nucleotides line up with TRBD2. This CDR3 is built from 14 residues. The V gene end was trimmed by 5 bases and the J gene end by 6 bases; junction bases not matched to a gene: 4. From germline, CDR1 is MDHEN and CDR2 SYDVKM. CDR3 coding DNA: TGTGCCAGCAGTCCGGGACTAGCCGCCGGGGAGCTGTTTTTT. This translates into CASSPGLAAGELFF.

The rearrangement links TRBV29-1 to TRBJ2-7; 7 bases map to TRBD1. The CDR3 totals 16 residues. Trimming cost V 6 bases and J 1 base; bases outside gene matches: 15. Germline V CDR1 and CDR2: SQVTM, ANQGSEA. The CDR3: CSVGSSRTGISYEQYF. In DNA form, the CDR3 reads TGCAGCGTCGGTAGTTCCAGGACAGGAATTTCCTACGAGCAGTACTTC.

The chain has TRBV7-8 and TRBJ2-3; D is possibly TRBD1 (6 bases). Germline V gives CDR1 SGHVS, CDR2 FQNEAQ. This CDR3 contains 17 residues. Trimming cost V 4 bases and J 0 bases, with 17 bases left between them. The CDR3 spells CASSWIGQRPSTDTQYF. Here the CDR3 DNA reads TGTGCCAGCAGCTGGATCGGACAGCGCCCTAGCACAGATACGCAGTATTTT.

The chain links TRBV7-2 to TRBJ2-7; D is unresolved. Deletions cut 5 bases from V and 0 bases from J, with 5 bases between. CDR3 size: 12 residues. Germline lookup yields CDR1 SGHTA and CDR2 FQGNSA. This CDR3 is CASSRFSYEQYF. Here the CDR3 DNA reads TGTGCCAGCAGCCGGTTCTCCTACGAGCAGTACTTC.